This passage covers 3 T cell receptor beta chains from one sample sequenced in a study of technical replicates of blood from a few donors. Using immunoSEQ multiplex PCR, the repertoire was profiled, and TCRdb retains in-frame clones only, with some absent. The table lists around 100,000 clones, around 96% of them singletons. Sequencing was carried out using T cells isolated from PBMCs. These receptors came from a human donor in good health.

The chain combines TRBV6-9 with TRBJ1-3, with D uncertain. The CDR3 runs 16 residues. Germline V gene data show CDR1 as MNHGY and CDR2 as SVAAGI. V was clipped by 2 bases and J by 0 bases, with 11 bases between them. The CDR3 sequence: CASSYNPASSGNTIYF. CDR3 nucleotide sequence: TGTGCCAGCAGTTATAACCCCGCTAGCTCTGGAAACACCATATATTTT.

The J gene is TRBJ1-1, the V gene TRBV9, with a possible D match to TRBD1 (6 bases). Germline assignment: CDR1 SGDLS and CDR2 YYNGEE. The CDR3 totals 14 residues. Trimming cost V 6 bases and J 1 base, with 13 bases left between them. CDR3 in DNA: TGTGCCAGCACCGGGGGGCAACCGAACACTGAAGCTTTCTTT. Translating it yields CASTGGQPNTEAFF.

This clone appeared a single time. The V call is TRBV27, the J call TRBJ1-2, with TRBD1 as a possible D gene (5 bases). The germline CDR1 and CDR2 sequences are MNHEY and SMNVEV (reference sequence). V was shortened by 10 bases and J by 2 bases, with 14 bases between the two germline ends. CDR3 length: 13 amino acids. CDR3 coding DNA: TGTGCCACCCGGAGTAAGGGGAACTATGGCTACACCTTC. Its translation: CATRSKGNYGYTF.